This T cell receptor (beta chain) was sequenced in a study of CD8+ T cells in alopecia areata. Worth noting for this clone: One end of the junction fails to match germline, which may point to a read error.

Extracted RNA was reverse transcribed, and the resulting cDNA served as sequencing template. Using immunoSEQ multiplex PCR, the repertoire was profiled, and TCRdb retains in-frame clones only, with some absent. In the table there are approximately 210,000 clones, roughly three fifths of which are singletons. This CDR3 spans 13 amino acids. The V gene's germline CDR1 is GTSNPN and CDR2 SVGIG (reference sequence). Regarding treatment: oral pan-JAK inhibitor, 5-10 mg twice daily. Researchers took lesional scalp punch biopsies and peripheral blood from people who were alopecia areata patients. The clonotype comes from a human donor with alopecia areata. The chain combines TRBV30 with TRBJ1-2; 7 nucleotides line up with TRBD1. This sample comprised CD4+ T cells sorted from blood, obtained between weeks 43 and 45, from a patient treated with tofacitinib. CDR3 nucleotide sequence: TGTGCCTGGCGTGTACCGGGACAGCCGGGCTACACCTTC. This gives the protein CAWRVPGQPGYTF.